This TCR beta chain stems from a study of OX40 agonist ivuxolimab in advanced cancers. CDR3 length: 13 amino acids. J lost 6 bases, V lost 6 bases, and 6 bases had no gene match. Germline V lookup: CDR1 MNHNS, CDR2 SASEGT. The data were produced by immunoSEQ multiplex PCR, yet TCRdb's version contains in-frame clones alone and is incomplete. The sample has roughly 63,000 clones, roughly 89% seen once. The specimen comprised CD4+ or CD8+ T cells sorted from blood, sampled in a trial of the OX40 agonist ivuxolimab. The chain couples TRBV6-1 to TRBJ1-2, with 8 bases that match TRBD1. This TCR derives from an adult with an advanced solid tumor such as melanoma, head and neck, liver or kidney cancer. The CDR3 is CASRGTGWDGYTF. For the CDR3, the DNA is TGTGCCAGCAGGGGGACAGGTTGGGATGGCTACACCTTC.